Below are 20 T cell receptor beta chains sequenced from a single sample in a study of blood T cell repertoires in COVID-19. The method was immunoSEQ multiplex PCR; TCRdb's version includes in-frame clones alone and lacks a portion of them. Of about 200,000 clones in the sample, approximately 81% were seen once. The sequenced sample was peripheral blood. Receptor source: an elderly woman with acute or convalescent COVID-19.

This chain joins TRBV11-2 and TRBJ2-2, with D possibly being TRBD1 (5 bases). CDR1 is SGHAT, CDR2 FQNNGV, per germline. The CDR3 spans 16 residues. Trimming left V 5 bases short and J 0 bases short, with 13 bases between. The CDR3 reads CASSLKDIPNTGELFF. CDR3 coding DNA: TGTGCCAGCAGCCTCAAGGACATCCCGAACACCGGGGAGCTGTTTTTT.

The chain recombines TRBV5-3 with TRBJ2-1, with TRBD2 identical over 14 bases. TRBV5-3 is an open reading frame whose function is uncertain. V gave up 2 bases and J gave up 4 bases; unmatched junction bases: 8. The CDR3 length is 18 residues. CDR3 nucleotide sequence: TGTGCCAGAAGCTTCGGGACTAGCGGGAGTCCTACTTACAATGAGCAGTTCTTC. It is translated as CARSFGTSGSPTYNEQFF.

The rearrangement uses TRBV5-1 and TRBJ2-3, with 8 nucleotides matching TRBD1. Germline trimming cut 3 bases from V and 6 bases from J; bases unmatched to any gene: 3. The CDR3 consists of 13 residues. Germline CDR1 is SGHRS and CDR2 is YFSETQ. CDR3 sequence (DNA): TGCGCCAGCAGCTCGACAGGGGAGGATACGCAGTATTTT. The encoded protein is CASSSTGEDTQYF.

V is TRBV4-3 and J is TRBJ2-7; 8 bases line up with TRBD2. Per the germline V gene, CDR1 is LGHNA and CDR2 is YSLEER. After removal of 0 bases from V and 3 bases from J, the junction contained 4 bases not matched to a gene. This CDR3 contains 15 residues. The CDR3 nucleotides read TGCGCCAGCAGCCAAGACAGCGGGGGAGGCTACGAGCAGTACTTC. Protein product: CASSQDSGGGYEQYF.

CDR3 sequence (DNA): TGTGCCAGCAGCAGACTAGCGGGAGTGGCCGGGGAGCTGTTTTTT. The encoded protein is CASSRLAGVAGELFF. This rearrangement joins TRBV25-1 to TRBJ2-2, with TRBD2 matching 12 bases. Germline values: CDR1 MGHDK, CDR2 SYGVNS. V dropped 6 bases and J dropped 6; count of bases not matched to a gene: 5. This CDR3 is built from 15 residues.

The chain is built from TRBV5-1 and TRBJ2-5; D uncertain. The germline V gene has CDR1 SGHRS and CDR2 YFSETQ. The CDR3 runs to 12 residues. The V gene lost 0 bases and the J gene lost 5 bases, with 5 bases spanning the gap. CDR3 nucleotides: TGCGCCAGCAGCTTGGCCCTGGAGACCCAGTACTTC. Amino acids: CASSLALETQYF.

The V gene is TRBV12-3 or TRBV12-4, the J gene TRBJ2-2, with D perhaps TRBD1 (5 bases). The CDR3 loop spans 13 amino acids. Trimming left V 5 bases short and J 4 bases short, with 8 bases between. CDR3: CASSRDSTGELFF. CDR3 coding DNA: TGTGCCAGCAGTCGTGACAGCACCGGGGAGCTGTTTTTT.

V gene TRBV18 combines with J gene TRBJ1-3; D is unresolved. The ends were cut back, 4 bases at V and 5 bases at J, with 15 bases in the middle. Per the germline V gene, CDR1 is KGHSH and CDR2 is LQKENI. This CDR3 region has 15 residues. DNA for the CDR3: TGTGCCAGCTCACAGACTGCCGTCCCCCGAAACACCATATATTTT. Translated: CASSQTAVPRNTIYF.

The chain combines TRBV3-1 (or the pseudogene TRBV3-2) with TRBJ1-2; D is ambiguous. The CDR3 has 14 residues. V was clipped by 3 bases and J by 4 bases, with 12 bases between them. Germline-derived CDR1 and CDR2 are LGHDT and YNNKEL (reference sequence). CDR3 sequence reads: CASSQARGGYGYTF. The CDR3 DNA follows: TGTGCCAGCAGCCAGGCCCGTGGTGGCTATGGCTACACCTTC.

The chain couples TRBV18 to TRBJ1-1; TRBD1 matches at 7 bases. The junction had 1 base not matched to a gene; V was cut back by 1 base and J by 8 bases. The germline CDR1 and CDR2 sequences are KGHSH and LQKENI. The CDR3 is 12 residues long. CDR3: CASSPLTGEAFF. Written as DNA, the CDR3 is TGTGCCAGCTCACCACTGACAGGGGAAGCTTTCTTT.

The chain uses TRBV5-1 and TRBJ1-3, with D unclear. Per the germline V gene, CDR1 is SGHRS and CDR2 is YFSETQ. Trimming pared 4 bases from V and 0 bases from J, leaving 14 bases between. This CDR3 is built from 16 residues. The CDR3 bases are TGCGCCAGCAGCCCCCCTACCACGGGCTCTGGAAACACCATATATTTT. This translates into CASSPPTTGSGNTIYF.

The chain has TRBV10-3 and TRBJ1-2; D ambiguous. Germline V gene lookup returns CDR1 ENHRY and CDR2 SYGVKD. Trimming shortened V by 4 bases and J by 8 bases, and 14 bases separated the two germline ends. CDR3 length: 13 amino acids. Here the CDR3 DNA reads TGTGCCATCAGTGCCCGGGTAGAAGGAGGCTACACCTTC. This codes for CAISARVEGGYTF.

DNA for the CDR3: TGTGCCAGCAGTTACTCGACGTCTGGACAGGGTAGAGGGTTTACTGAAGCTTTCTTT. Translation gives CASSYSTSGQGRGFTEAFF. The rearrangement uses TRBV6-2 or TRBV6-3 and TRBJ1-1; 8 nucleotides agree with TRBD1. Germline CDR1 is MNHEY and CDR2 is SVGEGT. V trimming: 0 bases; J trimming: 5 bases; junction bases outside the gene matches: 17. The CDR3 contains 19 residues.

The genes are TRBV6-1 and TRBJ1-5, with D possibly matching TRBD1 (6 bases). The CDR3 extends over 15 amino acids. Per the germline V gene, CDR1 is MNHNS and CDR2 is SASEGT. V shed 3 bases and J shed 5 bases, with 14 bases lying between them. The CDR3 spells CASSELGRTDQPQHF. The DNA for the CDR3 is TGTGCCAGCAGTGAGCTGGGACGGACAGATCAGCCCCAGCATTTT.

This clone has only one observation. This rearrangement joins TRBV28 to TRBJ1-1; D is unclear. V was shortened by 3 bases and J by 5 bases, with 7 bases between the two germline ends. Germline assignment: CDR1 MDHEN and CDR2 SYDVKM. The CDR3 length is 12 residues. CDR3 protein: CASSFSSTEAFF. The CDR3 DNA follows: TGTGCCAGCAGTTTTAGTAGTACTGAAGCTTTCTTT.

V and J are TRBV5-4 and TRBJ2-3; TRBD2 agrees at 9 bases. This CDR3 region has 16 residues. V shed 0 bases, J shed 0 bases, and the junction held 2 bases outside the gene matches. CDR1 SGHNT and CDR2 YYREEE come from the germline V gene (reference sequence). Here the CDR3 reads CASSLGLAASTDTQYF. The CDR3 DNA reads as TGTGCCAGCAGCTTGGGACTAGCGGCTAGCACAGATACGCAGTATTTT.

The CDR3 coding sequence is TGTGCCAGCAGCTTACACAGGGACTATGGGGAGCAGTACTTC. Translated: CASSLHRDYGEQYF. V and J are TRBV7-2 and TRBJ2-7; maybe TRBD2 (7 bases). The CDR3 covers 14 residues. V was pared by 2 bases and J by 7 bases, with 15 bases between. Germline loops: CDR1 SGHTA, CDR2 FQGNSA.

J is TRBJ1-5 and V is TRBV18; 8 nucleotides line up with TRBD1. Germline CDR1 and CDR2: KGHSH and LQKENI. The CDR3 consists of 15 residues. J lost 5 bases, V lost 2 bases, and 5 bases had no gene match. The CDR3 protein is CASSPGTGLYQPQHF. The CDR3 DNA sequence: TGTGCCAGCTCACCAGGGACAGGACTTTATCAGCCCCAGCATTTT.

This chain links TRBV11-2 with TRBJ2-1; 7 positions agree with TRBD2. The CDR3 has 15 amino acids. Per the germline V gene, CDR1 is SGHAT and CDR2 is FQNNGV. V shed 2 bases and J 6 bases; nucleotides not matched to a gene: 7. CDR3 nucleotides: TGTGCCAGCAGCTTATTTGCGGGAGTCTTCAATGAGCAGTTCTTC. This sequence encodes CASSLFAGVFNEQFF.

This clone was recorded only once. This sequence joins TRBV6-5 and TRBJ2-3; D call uncertain. The CDR3 has 13 amino acids. V lost 6 bases and J lost 3, with 10 bases in between. The germline CDR1 and CDR2 sequences are MNHEY and SVGAGI. The CDR3, as DNA: TGTGCCAGCAGCGTGGCTTTGACAGATACGCAGTATTTT. Translated: CASSVALTDTQYF.